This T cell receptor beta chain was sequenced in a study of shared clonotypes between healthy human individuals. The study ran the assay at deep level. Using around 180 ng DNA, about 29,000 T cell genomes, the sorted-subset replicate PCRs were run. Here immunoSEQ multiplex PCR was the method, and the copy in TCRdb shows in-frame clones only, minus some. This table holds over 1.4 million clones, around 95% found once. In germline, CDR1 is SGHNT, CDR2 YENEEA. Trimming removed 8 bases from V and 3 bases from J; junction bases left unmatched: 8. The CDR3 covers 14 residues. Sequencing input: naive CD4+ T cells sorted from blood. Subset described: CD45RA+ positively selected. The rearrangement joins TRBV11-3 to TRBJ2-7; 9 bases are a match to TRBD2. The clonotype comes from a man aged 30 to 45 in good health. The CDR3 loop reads CASGGIAGVYEQYF. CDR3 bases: TGTGCCAGCGGAGGGATAGCGGGAGTCTACGAGCAGTACTTC. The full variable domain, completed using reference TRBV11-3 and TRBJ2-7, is EAGVVQSPRYKIIEKKQPVAFWCNPISGHNTLYWYLQNLGQGPELLIRYENEEAVDDSQLPKDRFSAERLKGVDSTLKIQPAELGDSAVYLCASGGIAGVYEQYFGPGTRLTVT.